Listed below are T cell receptor beta chains from one sample, sequenced in a study of blood T cell repertoires in COVID-19. Profiling relied on immunoSEQ multiplex PCR, and the TCRdb table lists in-frame clones only, not all of them. The sample shows about 340,000 clones, approximately 89% of them seen only once. Specimen: peripheral blood. The receptors stem from a woman under 30 who had recovered from COVID-19. Each CDR3 is given with its conserved first and last residue. Each record gives: V gene, J gene, CDR3 protein.

v_call: TRBV6-4
j_call: TRBJ1-2
cdr3_aa: CASRAGTGADGYTF

v_call: TRBV10-3
j_call: TRBJ1-3
cdr3_aa: CAITGQLDGNTIYF

v_call: TRBV28
j_call: TRBJ1-5
cdr3_aa: CASSFSEQGIGPQHF

v_call: TRBV7-8
j_call: TRBJ2-4
cdr3_aa: CASSLTGGGLGSFQYF

v_call: TRBV7-9
j_call: TRBJ2-3
cdr3_aa: CASSPQAGTDTQYF

v_call: TRBV24-1
j_call: TRBJ1-2
cdr3_aa: CATSVQEYGYTF

v_call: TRBV10-3
j_call: TRBJ2-3
cdr3_aa: CATAGQGFTDTQYF

v_call: TRBV7-8
j_call: TRBJ1-4
cdr3_aa: CASSPGRGSLKLFF

v_call: TRBV30
j_call: TRBJ1-2
cdr3_aa: CAWSQQGWGYTF

v_call: TRBV6-5
j_call: TRBJ2-2
cdr3_aa: CASSRDRDSGELFF

v_call: TRBV29-1
j_call: TRBJ1-1
cdr3_aa: CSVDPTGYTEAFF

v_call: TRBV18
j_call: TRBJ2-1
cdr3_aa: CASSPGLAAGNEQFF

v_call: TRBV20-1
j_call: TRBJ2-3
cdr3_aa: CSASADQGTDTQYF

v_call: TRBV7-6
j_call: TRBJ2-2
cdr3_aa: CASSLDRDRRTGELFF

v_call: TRBV18
j_call: TRBJ1-1
cdr3_aa: CASSPIDNTEAFF

v_call: TRBV7-2
j_call: TRBJ2-1
cdr3_aa: CASSRTSGSSNEQFF

v_call: TRBV6-6
j_call: TRBJ1-1
cdr3_aa: CASSYSNGNTEAFF

v_call: TRBV19
j_call: TRBJ2-1
cdr3_aa: CASSIRIRTSYNNEQFF

v_call: TRBV3-1/TRBV3-2
j_call: TRBJ2-2
cdr3_aa: CASSQTRVSWTGELFF

v_call: TRBV11-2
j_call: TRBJ1-2
cdr3_aa: CASSLADYGYTF

v_call: TRBV19
j_call: TRBJ1-1
cdr3_aa: CASSIGRAATEAFF

v_call: TRBV19
j_call: TRBJ1-2
cdr3_aa: CASSGRGTGFEYGYTF

v_call: TRBV2
j_call: TRBJ2-5
cdr3_aa: CASSPGQQETQYF

v_call: TRBV4-3
j_call: TRBJ2-2
cdr3_aa: CASSRRLAGGPSTGELFF

v_call: TRBV2
j_call: TRBJ1-5
cdr3_aa: CASYRDRAPQPQHF

v_call: TRBV6-1
j_call: TRBJ2-5
cdr3_aa: CASSEQPEYQETQYF

v_call: TRBV19
j_call: TRBJ1-2
cdr3_aa: CASTIRDRVSNYGYTF

v_call: TRBV13
j_call: TRBJ1-3
cdr3_aa: CASSLTSNQGISGNTIYF

v_call: TRBV7-2
j_call: TRBJ1-4
cdr3_aa: CASSLGDRGAREKLFF

v_call: TRBV27
j_call: TRBJ2-2
cdr3_aa: CASSPRDRATGELFF

v_call: TRBV4-3
j_call: TRBJ1-2
cdr3_aa: CASSQVVSQGSYGYTF

v_call: TRBV5-6
j_call: TRBJ2-5
cdr3_aa: CASSQQGLRAGETQYF

v_call: TRBV24-1
j_call: TRBJ2-2
cdr3_aa: CATSDRPSGQRNTGELFF

v_call: TRBV11-2
j_call: TRBJ2-2
cdr3_aa: CASSQGLAGGLSAGELFF

v_call: TRBV7-9
j_call: TRBJ2-4
cdr3_aa: CASSLPRQGKNIQYF

v_call: TRBV18
j_call: TRBJ1-2
cdr3_aa: CASSPGTGGAGYTF

v_call: TRBV12-3/TRBV12-4
j_call: TRBJ1-2
cdr3_aa: CASTPGQGRGYTF

v_call: TRBV5-1
j_call: TRBJ2-1
cdr3_aa: CASSSVSGRSNEQFF

v_call: TRBV19
j_call: TRBJ1-5
cdr3_aa: CASSIQWPPQHF

v_call: TRBV2
j_call: TRBJ2-3
cdr3_aa: CASSGNGGGDTQYF

v_call: TRBV28
j_call: TRBJ1-3
cdr3_aa: CASTLAGTGNTIYF

v_call: TRBV5-1
j_call: TRBJ2-5
cdr3_aa: CASSPQAGQGQETQYF

v_call: TRBV24-1
j_call: TRBJ2-1
cdr3_aa: CATSGDRPSSGLALYNEQFF

v_call: TRBV3-1/TRBV3-2
j_call: TRBJ2-5
cdr3_aa: CASSLPTVKETQYF

v_call: TRBV10-3
j_call: TRBJ1-1
cdr3_aa: CAISGTGYSNTEAFF

v_call: TRBV2
j_call: TRBJ1-1
cdr3_aa: CASIHSPGQGPWNTEAFF

v_call: TRBV19
j_call: TRBJ2-2
cdr3_aa: CASSIFPSGSISTGELFF

v_call: TRBV19
j_call: TRBJ2-2
cdr3_aa: CASSILGGRNTGELFF